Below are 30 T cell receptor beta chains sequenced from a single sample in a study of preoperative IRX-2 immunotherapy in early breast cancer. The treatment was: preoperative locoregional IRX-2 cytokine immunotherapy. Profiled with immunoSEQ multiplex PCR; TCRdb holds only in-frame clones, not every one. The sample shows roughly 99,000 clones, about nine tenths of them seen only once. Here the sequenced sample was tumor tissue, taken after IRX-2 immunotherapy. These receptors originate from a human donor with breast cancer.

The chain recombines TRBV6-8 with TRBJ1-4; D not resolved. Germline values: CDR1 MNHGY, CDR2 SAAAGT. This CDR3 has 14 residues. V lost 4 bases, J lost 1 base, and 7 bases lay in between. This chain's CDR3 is CASSSSRTNEKLFF. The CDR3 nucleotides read TGTGCCAGCAGTTCCAGCAGAACTAATGAAAAACTGTTTTTT.

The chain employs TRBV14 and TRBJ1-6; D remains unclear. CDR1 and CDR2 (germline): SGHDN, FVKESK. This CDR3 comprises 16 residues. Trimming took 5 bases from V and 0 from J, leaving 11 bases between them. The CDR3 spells CASSETGGSYNSPLHF. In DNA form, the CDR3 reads TGTGCCAGCAGCGAGACCGGTGGCTCCTATAATTCACCCCTCCACTTT.

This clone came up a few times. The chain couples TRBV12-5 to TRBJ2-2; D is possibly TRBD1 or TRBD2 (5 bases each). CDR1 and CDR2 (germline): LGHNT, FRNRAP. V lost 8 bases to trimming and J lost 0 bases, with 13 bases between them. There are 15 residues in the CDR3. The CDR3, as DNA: TGTGCTAGTAGAAACGGGACGGCGAACACCGGGGAGCTGTTTTTT. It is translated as CASRNGTANTGELFF.

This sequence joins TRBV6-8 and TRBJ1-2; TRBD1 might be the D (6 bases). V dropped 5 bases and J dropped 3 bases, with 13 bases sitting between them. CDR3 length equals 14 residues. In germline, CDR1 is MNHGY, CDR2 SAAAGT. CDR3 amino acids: CASSQRGIDYGYTF. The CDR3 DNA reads TGTGCCAGCAGTCAGAGGGGGATTGACTATGGCTACACCTTC.

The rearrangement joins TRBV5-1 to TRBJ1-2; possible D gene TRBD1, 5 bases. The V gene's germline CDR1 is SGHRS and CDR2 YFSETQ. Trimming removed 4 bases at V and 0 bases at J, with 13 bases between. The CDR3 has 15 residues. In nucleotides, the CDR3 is TGCGCCAGCAGCCCGGGAGGGACGACTAACTATGGCTACACCTTC. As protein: CASSPGGTTNYGYTF.

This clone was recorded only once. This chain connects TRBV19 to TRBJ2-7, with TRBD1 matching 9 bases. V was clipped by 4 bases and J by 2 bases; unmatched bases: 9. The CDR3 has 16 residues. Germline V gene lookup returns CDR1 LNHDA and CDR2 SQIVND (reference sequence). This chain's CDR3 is CASSTGGQGDPYEQYF. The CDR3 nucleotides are TGTGCCAGTAGTACGGGGGGACAGGGAGATCCCTACGAGCAGTACTTC.

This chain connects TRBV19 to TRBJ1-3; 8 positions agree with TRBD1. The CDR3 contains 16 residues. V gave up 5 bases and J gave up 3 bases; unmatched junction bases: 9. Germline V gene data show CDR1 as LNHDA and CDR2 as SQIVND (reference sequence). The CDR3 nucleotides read TGTGCCAGTAGTCTTTCCCAGGGGGCCCGTGGAAACACCATATATTTT. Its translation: CASSLSQGARGNTIYF.

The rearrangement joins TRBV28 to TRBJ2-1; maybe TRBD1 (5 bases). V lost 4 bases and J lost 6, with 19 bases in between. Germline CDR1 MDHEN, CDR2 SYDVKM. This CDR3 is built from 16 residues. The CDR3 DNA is TGTGCCAGCAGTTCCCTGTTTCGGACCCAGGGCAATGAGCAGTTCTTC. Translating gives CASSSLFRTQGNEQFF.

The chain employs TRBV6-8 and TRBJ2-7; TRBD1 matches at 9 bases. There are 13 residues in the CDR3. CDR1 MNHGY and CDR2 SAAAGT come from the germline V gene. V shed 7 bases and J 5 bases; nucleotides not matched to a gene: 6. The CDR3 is CASNGQGTNEQYF. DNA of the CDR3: TGTGCCAGCAACGGACAGGGGACGAACGAGCAGTACTTC.

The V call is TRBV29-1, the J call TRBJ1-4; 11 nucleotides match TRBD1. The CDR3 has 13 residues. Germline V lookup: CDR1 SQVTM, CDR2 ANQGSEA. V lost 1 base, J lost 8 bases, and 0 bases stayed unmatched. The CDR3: CSVEGDRGEKLFF. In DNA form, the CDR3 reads TGCAGCGTTGAAGGGGACAGGGGGGAAAAACTGTTTTTT.

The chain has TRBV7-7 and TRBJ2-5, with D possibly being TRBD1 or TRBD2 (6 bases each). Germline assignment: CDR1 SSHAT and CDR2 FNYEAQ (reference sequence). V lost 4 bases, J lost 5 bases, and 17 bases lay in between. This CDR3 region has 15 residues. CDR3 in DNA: TGTGCCAGCAGCTCTGGGGGGCTGGGGTTGGAGACCCAGTACTTC. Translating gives CASSSGGLGLETQYF.

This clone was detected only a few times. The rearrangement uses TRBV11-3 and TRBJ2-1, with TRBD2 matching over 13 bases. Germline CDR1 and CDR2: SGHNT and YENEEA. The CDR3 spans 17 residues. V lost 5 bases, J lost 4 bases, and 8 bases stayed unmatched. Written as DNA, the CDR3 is TGTGCCAGCAGCCCCGGGACTAGCGGGAAGAGATACAATGAGCAGTTCTTC. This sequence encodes CASSPGTSGKRYNEQFF. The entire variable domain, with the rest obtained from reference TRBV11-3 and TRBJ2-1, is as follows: EAGVVQSPRYKIIEKKQPVAFWCNPISGHNTLYWYLQNLGQGPELLIRYENEEAVDDSQLPKDRFSAERLKGVDSTLKIQPAELGDSAVYLCASSPGTSGKRYNEQFFGPGTRLTVL.

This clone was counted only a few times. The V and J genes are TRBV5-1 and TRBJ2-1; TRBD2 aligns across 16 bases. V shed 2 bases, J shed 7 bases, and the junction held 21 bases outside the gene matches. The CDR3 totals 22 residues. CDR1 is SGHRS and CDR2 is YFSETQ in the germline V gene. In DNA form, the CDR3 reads TGCGCCAGCAGCTTCACCGGGACTAGCGGGAGGGCCTTCACGTCTAGGCGGAATGAGCAGTTCTTC. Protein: CASSFTGTSGRAFTSRRNEQFF.

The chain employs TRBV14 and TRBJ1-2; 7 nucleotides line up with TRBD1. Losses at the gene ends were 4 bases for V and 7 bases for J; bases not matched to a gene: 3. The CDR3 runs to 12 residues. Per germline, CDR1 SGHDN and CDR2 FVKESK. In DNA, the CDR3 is TGTGCCAGCAGCCCAGGGGGAGTTGGCTACACCTTC. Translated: CASSPGGVGYTF.

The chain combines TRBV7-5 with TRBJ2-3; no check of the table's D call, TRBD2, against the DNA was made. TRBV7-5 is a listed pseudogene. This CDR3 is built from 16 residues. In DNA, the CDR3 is TGTGCCAGCAGCTTAACTAGCGGGTTCCCGTTTAATACGCAGTATTTT. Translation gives CASSLTSGFPFNTQYF.

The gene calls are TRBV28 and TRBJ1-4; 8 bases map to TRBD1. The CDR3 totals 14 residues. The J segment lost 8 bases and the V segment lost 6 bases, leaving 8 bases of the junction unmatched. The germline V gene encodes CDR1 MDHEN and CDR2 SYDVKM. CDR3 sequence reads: CASSGQGVREKLFF. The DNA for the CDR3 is TGTGCCAGCAGCGGACAGGGTGTGAGAGAAAAACTGTTTTTT.

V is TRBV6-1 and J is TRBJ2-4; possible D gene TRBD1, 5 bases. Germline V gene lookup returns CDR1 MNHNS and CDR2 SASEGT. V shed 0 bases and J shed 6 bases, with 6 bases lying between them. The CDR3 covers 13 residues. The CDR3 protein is CASSEAGVNIQYF. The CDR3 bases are TGTGCCAGCAGTGAAGCAGGGGTAAACATTCAGTACTTC.

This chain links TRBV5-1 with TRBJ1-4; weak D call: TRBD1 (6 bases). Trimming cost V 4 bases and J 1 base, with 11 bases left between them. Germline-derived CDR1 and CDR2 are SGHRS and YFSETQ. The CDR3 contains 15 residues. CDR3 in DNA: TGCGCCAGCAGCCCGACAGGTCTAACTAATGAAAAACTGTTTTTT. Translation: CASSPTGLTNEKLFF.

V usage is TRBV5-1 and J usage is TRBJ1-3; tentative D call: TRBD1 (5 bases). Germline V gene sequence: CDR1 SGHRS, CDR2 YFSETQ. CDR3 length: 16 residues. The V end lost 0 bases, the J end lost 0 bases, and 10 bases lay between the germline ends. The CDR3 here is CASSLEQVRSGNTIYF. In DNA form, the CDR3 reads TGCGCCAGCAGCTTGGAACAGGTACGCTCTGGAAACACCATATATTTT.

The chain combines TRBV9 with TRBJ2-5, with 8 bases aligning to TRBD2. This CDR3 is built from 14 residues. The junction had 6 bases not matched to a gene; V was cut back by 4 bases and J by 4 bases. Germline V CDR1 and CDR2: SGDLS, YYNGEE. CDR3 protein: CASSQTGGGETQYF. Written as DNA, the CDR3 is TGTGCCAGCAGCCAAACGGGGGGGGGAGAGACCCAGTACTTC. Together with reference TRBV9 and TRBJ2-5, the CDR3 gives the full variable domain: DSGVTQTPKHLITATGQRVTLRCSPRSGDLSVYWYQQSLDQGLQFLIQYYNGEERAKGNILERFSAQQFPDLHSELNLSSLELGDSALYFCASSQTGGGETQYFGPGTRLLVL.

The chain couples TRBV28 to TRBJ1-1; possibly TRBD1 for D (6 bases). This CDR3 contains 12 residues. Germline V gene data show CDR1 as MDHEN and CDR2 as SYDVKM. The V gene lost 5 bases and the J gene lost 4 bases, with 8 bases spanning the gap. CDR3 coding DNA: TGTGCCAGCAGTAGACAGGTCACTGAAGCTTTCTTT. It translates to CASSRQVTEAFF.

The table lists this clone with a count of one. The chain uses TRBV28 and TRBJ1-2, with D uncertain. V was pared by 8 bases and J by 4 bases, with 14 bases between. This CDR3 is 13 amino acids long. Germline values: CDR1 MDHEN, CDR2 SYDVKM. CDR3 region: CASQPQQSYGYTF. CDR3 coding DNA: TGTGCCAGCCAGCCACAGCAGTCCTATGGCTACACCTTC.

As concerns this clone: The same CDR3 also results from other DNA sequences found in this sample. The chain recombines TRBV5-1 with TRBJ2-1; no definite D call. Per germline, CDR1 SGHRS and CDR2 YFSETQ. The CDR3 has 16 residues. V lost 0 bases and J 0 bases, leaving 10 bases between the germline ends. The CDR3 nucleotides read TGCGCCAGCAGCTTGGCCGGGCTCAACTCCTACAATGAGCAGTTCTTC. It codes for CASSLAGLNSYNEQFF.

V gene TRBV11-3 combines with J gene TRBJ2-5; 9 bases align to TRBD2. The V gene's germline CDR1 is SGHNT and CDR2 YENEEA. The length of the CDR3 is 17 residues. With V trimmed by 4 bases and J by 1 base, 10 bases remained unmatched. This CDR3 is CASSSGGGGGGQETQYF. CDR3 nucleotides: TGTGCCAGCAGCTCTGGAGGCGGCGGGGGGGGCCAAGAGACCCAGTACTTC.

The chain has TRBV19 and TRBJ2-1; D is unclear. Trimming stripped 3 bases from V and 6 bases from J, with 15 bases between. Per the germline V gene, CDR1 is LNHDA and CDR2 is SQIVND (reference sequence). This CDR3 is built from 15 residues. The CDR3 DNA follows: TGTGCCAGTAGTATTCGACATGGTCGAGGCAATGAGCAGTTCTTC. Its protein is CASSIRHGRGNEQFF.

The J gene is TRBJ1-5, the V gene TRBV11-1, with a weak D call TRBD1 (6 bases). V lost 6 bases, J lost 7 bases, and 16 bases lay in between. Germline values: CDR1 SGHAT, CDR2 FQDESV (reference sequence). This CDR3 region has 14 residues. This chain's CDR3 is CASSSFNQGQPQHF. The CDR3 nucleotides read TGTGCCAGCAGTTCTTTCAATCAGGGGCAGCCCCAGCATTTT.

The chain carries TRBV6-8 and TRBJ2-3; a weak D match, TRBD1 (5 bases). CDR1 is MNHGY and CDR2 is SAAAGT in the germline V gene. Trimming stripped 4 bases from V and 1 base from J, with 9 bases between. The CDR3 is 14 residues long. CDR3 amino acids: CASSSRERTDTQYF. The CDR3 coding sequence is TGTGCCAGCAGTTCCAGGGAACGCACAGATACGCAGTATTTT.

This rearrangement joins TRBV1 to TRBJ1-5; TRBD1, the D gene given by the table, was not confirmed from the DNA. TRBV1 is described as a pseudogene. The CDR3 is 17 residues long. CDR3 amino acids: CASSQTDSPGGQQPQHF. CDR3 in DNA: TGCGCCAGCAGCCAAACCGACAGTCCCGGCGGTCAACAGCCCCAGCATTTT.

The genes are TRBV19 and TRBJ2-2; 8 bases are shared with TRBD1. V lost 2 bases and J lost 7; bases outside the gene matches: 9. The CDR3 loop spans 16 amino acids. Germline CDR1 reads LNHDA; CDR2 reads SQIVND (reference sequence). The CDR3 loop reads CASSISTGAVIGELFF. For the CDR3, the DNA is TGTGCCAGTAGTATATCGACAGGGGCTGTTATCGGGGAGCTGTTTTTT.

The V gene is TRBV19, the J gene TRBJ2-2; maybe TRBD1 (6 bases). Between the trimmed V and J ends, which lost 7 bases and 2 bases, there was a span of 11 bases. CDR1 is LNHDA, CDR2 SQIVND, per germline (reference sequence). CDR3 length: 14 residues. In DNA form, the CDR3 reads TGTGCCAGTAACGACAGGAGAAACACCGGGGAGCTGTTTTTT. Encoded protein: CASNDRRNTGELFF.